The 21 T cell receptor beta chains given below trace back to one sample, sequenced in a study of preoperative IRX-2 immunotherapy in early breast cancer. Produced via immunoSEQ multiplex PCR; TCRdb's table is partial and in-frame only. Of about 42,000 clones in the sample, 70% to 85% are singletons; the top ten hold 1% to 1.5%. As to treatment: preoperative locoregional IRX-2 cytokine immunotherapy. Sequencing used tumor tissue, obtained after IRX-2 immunotherapy. These receptors originate from a human donor with breast cancer.

The chain recombines TRBV19 with TRBJ1-5; D remains unclear. Per germline, CDR1 LNHDA and CDR2 SQIVND (reference sequence). Trimming took 3 bases from V and 3 from J, leaving 3 bases between them. This CDR3 comprises 12 residues. DNA for the CDR3: TGTGCCAGTAGTATCTACAATCAGCCCCAGCATTTT. Amino acids: CASSIYNQPQHF.

This rearrangement joins TRBV14 to TRBJ1-2; D not resolved. Germline V CDR1 and CDR2: SGHDN, FVKESK. The V gene lost 1 base and the J gene lost 8 bases, with 11 bases spanning the gap. There are 13 residues in the CDR3. The CDR3 coding sequence is TGTGCCAGCAGCCAAGTCGTGGGCTGGGGCTACACCTTC. Amino acids: CASSQVVGWGYTF.

V gene TRBV1 combines with J gene TRBJ2-1. TRBV1 is a known pseudogene. The CDR3 totals 13 residues. The CDR3 protein is CASSQDIGFEQFF. The CDR3 nucleotides read TGCGCCAGCAGCCAAGATATAGGGTTTGAGCAGTTCTTC.

The V and J genes are TRBV15 and TRBJ1-6, with D possibly TRBD1 on 6 matching bases. Germline V gene lookup returns CDR1 LNHNV and CDR2 YYDKDF (reference sequence). This CDR3 is 14 amino acids long. The V and J ends lost 2 bases and 8 bases respectively, with 10 bases between them. The CDR3 here is CATSRKQGDSPLHF. The CDR3 DNA reads TGTGCCACCAGCAGAAAACAGGGAGATTCACCCCTCCACTTT.

V usage is TRBV19 and J usage is TRBJ2-1; 9 nucleotides align to TRBD2. Trimming removed 5 bases from V and 6 bases from J; junction bases left unmatched: 11. CDR1 LNHDA and CDR2 SQIVND come from the germline V gene (reference sequence). The CDR3 runs 16 residues. The DNA of the CDR3 is TGTGCCAGTAGTTCCCACGCGGGGGGGCCGGGCAATGAGCAGTTCTTC. As protein: CASSSHAGGPGNEQFF.

The V call is TRBV19, the J call TRBJ2-7; TRBD1 aligns across 9 bases. Per the germline V gene, CDR1 is LNHDA and CDR2 is SQIVND (reference sequence). With V trimmed by 3 bases and J by 5 bases, 5 bases remained unmatched. CDR3 size: 14 residues. The CDR3: CASSIRTGENEQYF. DNA of the CDR3: TGTGCCAGTAGTATTCGGACAGGGGAAAACGAGCAGTACTTC.

This chain joins TRBV6-8 and TRBJ2-1, with TRBD1 as a possible D gene (5 bases). CDR1 is MNHGY, CDR2 SAAAGT, per germline. V lost 5 bases, J lost 7 bases, and 21 bases lay in between. CDR3 length: 16 amino acids. CDR3 loop: CASSTTALLSGNEQFF. CDR3 nucleotide sequence: TGTGCCAGCAGTACGACAGCCCTACTTTCTGGTAATGAGCAGTTCTTC.

This clone appeared once. V usage is TRBV7-1 and J usage is TRBJ2-3; TRBD2 aligns across 7 bases. TRBV7-1 falls under the ORF class, with uncertain function. CDR3 length: 15 residues. With V trimmed by 4 bases and J by 2 bases, 6 bases remained unmatched. DNA for the CDR3: TGTGCCAGCAGCTTAACCGCGGGGGTCACAGATACGCAGTATTTT. Translated, it gives CASSLTAGVTDTQYF.

This clone was counted only a few times. This rearrangement joins TRBV5-1 to TRBJ2-2; D not resolved. Germline V CDR1 and CDR2: SGHRS, YFSETQ. V shed 0 bases and J shed 7 bases, with 13 bases lying between them. This CDR3 has 15 residues. Written as DNA, the CDR3 is TGCGCCAGCAGCTTGGGGCGACGATACAACGGGGAGCTGTTTTTT. It codes for CASSLGRRYNGELFF. Supplemented by reference TRBV5-1 and TRBJ2-2, the full variable domain reads KAGVTQTPRYLIKTRGQQVTLSCSPISGHRSVSWYQQTPGQGLQFLFEYFSETQRNKGNFPGRFSGRQFSNSRSEMNVSTLELGDSALYLCASSLGRRYNGELFFGEGSRLTVL.

The gene calls are TRBV19 and TRBJ2-1; D remains ambiguous. The germline V and J ends were trimmed by 5 bases and 10 bases, with 15 bases remaining between them. CDR3 length: 13 amino acids. The germline CDR1 and CDR2 sequences are LNHDA and SQIVND (reference sequence). The CDR3 loop reads CASSSWTLREQFF. The CDR3 DNA reads TGTGCCAGTAGTTCATGGACCCTGCGGGAGCAGTTCTTC.

CDR3 sequence: CASRAGGPQYF. The CDR3 bases are TGTGCCAGCAGGGCAGGCGGCCCCCAGTACTTC. The chain joins TRBV6-4 to TRBJ2-7; D not resolved. CDR1 is MRHNA and CDR2 is SNTAGT in the germline V gene. The CDR3 runs to 11 residues. V was cut by 6 bases and J by 10 bases, with 13 bases left in between.

The chain has TRBV29-1 and TRBJ2-3; D possibly uses TRBD1 or TRBD2 (5 bases each). The CDR3 contains 13 residues. Germline values: CDR1 SQVTM, CDR2 ANQGSEA. The germline V and J ends were trimmed by 0 bases and 11 bases, with 15 bases remaining between them. For the CDR3, the DNA is TGCAGCGTTGAAGATGGGCAGGGTCGGGGGCAGTATTTT. Translating gives CSVEDGQGRGQYF.

The V gene is TRBV6-8, the J gene TRBJ1-2; 7 bases line up with TRBD1. The germline V gene has CDR1 MNHGY and CDR2 SAAAGT. The CDR3 loop spans 13 amino acids. The V and J ends lost 6 bases and 3 bases, in that order; junction bases with no gene match: 4. CDR3 sequence: CASSLTGDYGYTF. CDR3 coding DNA: TGTGCCAGCAGCCTAACAGGGGACTATGGCTACACCTTC.

The V and J genes are TRBV7-6 and TRBJ1-2; unclear D gene. The CDR3 sequence is 14 residues long. Trimming removed 5 bases at V and 0 bases at J, with 10 bases between. Germline lookup yields CDR1 SGHVS and CDR2 FNYEAQ. The chain's CDR3 is CASSPDSSNYGYTF. Written as DNA, the CDR3 is TGTGCCAGCAGCCCGGACTCTTCTAACTATGGCTACACCTTC.

The rearrangement links TRBV10-3 to TRBJ1-4, with TRBD1 as a possible D gene (5 bases). V dropped 4 bases and J dropped 3 bases, with 9 bases sitting between them. Germline V gene lookup returns CDR1 ENHRY and CDR2 SYGVKD. The CDR3 is made up of 14 amino acids. CDR3 amino acids: CAISVGGSNEKLFF. CDR3 bases: TGTGCCATCAGTGTTGGGGGGTCTAATGAAAAACTGTTTTTT.

V and J are TRBV29-1 and TRBJ2-3, with a tentative D call TRBD1 (6 bases). The germline V gene has CDR1 SQVTM and CDR2 ANQGSEA. The V end lost 7 bases, the J end lost 4 bases, and 18 bases lay between the germline ends. The CDR3 loop spans 14 amino acids. CDR3 loop: CSAFGTGHSDTQYF. In DNA, the CDR3 is TGCAGCGCGTTTGGAACAGGGCATTCAGATACGCAGTATTTT.

This sequence joins TRBV6-8 and TRBJ1-5; D might be TRBD1 (6 bases). The CDR3 totals 13 residues. V lost 6 bases, J lost 7 bases, and 13 bases lay in between. Germline CDR1 is MNHGY and CDR2 is SAAAGT. CDR3 sequence reads: CASRSAGDQPQHF. The CDR3 coding sequence is TGTGCCAGCAGATCGGCAGGGGACCAGCCCCAGCATTTT.

The chain links TRBV5-1 to TRBJ1-1; D is unresolved. Trimming shortened V by 1 base and J by 1 base, and 8 bases separated the two germline ends. There are 14 residues in the CDR3. The V gene's germline CDR1 is SGHRS and CDR2 YFSETQ. This CDR3 reads CASSLLRENTEAFF. CDR3 nucleotides: TGCGCCAGCAGCTTGCTCCGCGAGAACACTGAAGCTTTCTTT. Looking up the rest from reference TRBV5-1 and TRBJ1-1 gives the full variable domain: KAGVTQTPRYLIKTRGQQVTLSCSPISGHRSVSWYQQTPGQGLQFLFEYFSETQRNKGNFPGRFSGRQFSNSRSEMNVSTLELGDSALYLCASSLLRENTEAFFGQGTRLTVV.

V and J are TRBV10-2 and TRBJ2-7, with D perhaps matching TRBD1 or TRBD2 (5 bases each). Between the trimmed V and J ends, which lost 5 bases and 3 bases, there was a span of 14 bases. CDR3 length: 14 residues. Germline values: CDR1 WSHSY, CDR2 SAAADI. The CDR3 DNA reads as TGCGCCAGCAGTTCTGGGGGAAAGGGCTACGAGCAGTACTTC. It is translated as CASSSGGKGYEQYF.

In its sample, this clone was seen a few times. The chain joins TRBV11-3 to TRBJ2-2; possible D gene TRBD1, 6 bases. V was clipped by 2 bases and J by 6 bases, with 13 bases between them. The germline V gene has CDR1 SGHNT and CDR2 YENEEA. This CDR3 is 15 amino acids long. CDR3 residues: CASSLSRGSAGELFF. CDR3 DNA: TGTGCCAGCAGCTTAAGCAGGGGAAGTGCCGGGGAGCTGTTTTTT.

Regarding this clone: At one end the junction does not follow the germline gene, possibly because of a read error. CDR3 in DNA: TGCGTCAGCAGCTTGGGATCGGGCTTGGGGAAACTGTTTTTT. Translation: CVSSLGSGLGKLFF. The rearrangement uses TRBV5-1 and TRBJ1-4; D remains ambiguous. The length of the CDR3 is 14 residues. From germline, CDR1 is SGHRS and CDR2 YFSETQ. Filled out from reference TRBV5-1 and TRBJ1-4, the complete variable domain reads KAGVTQTPRYLIKTRGQQVTLSCSPISGHRSVSWYQQTPGQGLQFLFEYFSETQRNKGNFPGRFSGRQFSNSRSEMNVSTLELGDSALYLCVSSLGSGLGKLFFGSGTQLSVL.